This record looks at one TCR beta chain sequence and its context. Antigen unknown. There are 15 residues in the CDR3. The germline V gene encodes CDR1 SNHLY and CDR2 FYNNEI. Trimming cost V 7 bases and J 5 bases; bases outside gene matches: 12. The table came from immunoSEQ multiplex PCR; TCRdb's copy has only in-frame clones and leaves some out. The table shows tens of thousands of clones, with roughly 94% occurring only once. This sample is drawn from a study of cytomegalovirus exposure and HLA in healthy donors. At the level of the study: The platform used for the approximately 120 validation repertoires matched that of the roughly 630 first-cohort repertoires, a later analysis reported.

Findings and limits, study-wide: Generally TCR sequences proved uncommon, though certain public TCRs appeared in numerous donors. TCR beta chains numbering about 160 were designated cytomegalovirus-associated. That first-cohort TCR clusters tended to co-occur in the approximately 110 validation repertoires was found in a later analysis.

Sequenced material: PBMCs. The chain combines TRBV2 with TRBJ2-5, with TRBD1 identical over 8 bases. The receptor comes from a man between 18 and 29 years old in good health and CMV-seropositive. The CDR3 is CASISPGGAWETQYF. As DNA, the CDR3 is TGTGCCAGCATTTCGCCAGGGGGCGCGTGGGAGACCCAGTACTTC.